The rows below give T cell receptor beta chains drawn from one sample of a study of identical twins. TCRdb re-called the 5' RACE reads with MiXCR, one entry per CDR3 protein. The sample has some 1,600,000 distinct CDR3 sequences, 25% to 35% seen once. Material for sequencing was cord blood. These receptors were obtained from a newborn girl in good health. Each CDR3 is given with its conserved first and last residue. D genes are given only for firm matches. The size of a clone is reported for some rows only, either as once, few or many, or as a class for expanded clones.

V,size,D,J,CDR3
TRBV25-1,-,-,TRBJ2-2,CASPRKGAGELFF
TRBV7-8,-,-,TRBJ1-2,CASSLDEESYGYTF
TRBV28,-,TRBD1,-,CASRETGNEQYF
TRBV20-1,few,-,TRBJ1-6,CSATRRSPLHF
TRBV20-1,once,-,TRBJ2-5,CSARDRGGGYIRYF
TRBV7-9,few,TRBD1,TRBJ1-2,CASSFPHRDSYGYTF
TRBV24-1,-,-,TRBJ2-7,CATSDQSYEQYF
TRBV4-1,-,TRBD2,TRBJ2-7,CASRRGLADNEQYF
TRBV20-1,-,-,TRBJ2-1,CSAHPRTSYNEQFF
TRBV20-1,-,-,-,CSAGGPSYNEQYF
TRBV20-1,-,TRBD1,TRBJ2-4,CSAREQGPIAKNIQYF
TRBV7-2,few,TRBD2,TRBJ2-5,CASSLSGLAKVGETQYF
TRBV2,-,-,TRBJ2-5,CASKKQALPPETQYF
TRBV12-3/TRBV12-4,-,TRBD1,TRBJ1-2,CASSRTGKNYGYTF
TRBV10-3,few,-,TRBJ1-5,CAISNFISQGTQPQHF
TRBV9,-,-,TRBJ1-2,CASSVSTGSPYYGYTF
TRBV7-2,-,TRBD2,TRBJ2-1,CAGIESGATYNEQFF